These 13 T cell receptor beta chains share one sample of origin, sequenced in a study of technical replicates of blood from a handful of donors. Here immunoSEQ multiplex PCR was the method, and the copy in TCRdb shows in-frame clones only, minus some. The sample yields more than 75,000 clones, approximately 94% seen once. Sequencing was done on a sample of T cells isolated from PBMCs. These TCRs come from a human donor in good health.

As DNA, the CDR3 is TGTGCCACGATTCGAGGGGGCCCCTCCTACGAGCAGTACTTC. Amino acid sequence: CATIRGGPSYEQYF. The chain employs TRBV6-1 and TRBJ2-7; 7 bases fit TRBD1. The CDR3 is 14 residues long. The V gene's germline CDR1 is MNHNS and CDR2 SASEGT. The V segment lost 10 bases and the J segment 0 bases; nucleotides outside the gene matches: 9.

The gene calls are TRBV28 and TRBJ1-2; D is ambiguous. This CDR3 region has 12 residues. Trimming removed 3 bases at V and 4 bases at J, with 6 bases between. Germline V gene sequence: CDR1 MDHEN, CDR2 SYDVKM. CDR3 sequence: CASSLGGYGYTF. CDR3 sequence (DNA): TGTGCCAGCAGTTTGGGAGGCTATGGCTACACCTTC.

This chain links TRBV11-3 with TRBJ1-6; 7 positions agree with TRBD1. The germline V gene encodes CDR1 SGHNT and CDR2 YENEEA. The CDR3 totals 15 residues. Germline trimming cut 3 bases from V and 5 bases from J; bases unmatched to any gene: 4. DNA of the CDR3: TGTGCCAGCAGCTTGGTAGGGGGCAATAATTCACCCCTCCACTTT. It encodes CASSLVGGNNSPLHF.

V and J are TRBV7-9 and TRBJ2-7, with 10 bases identical to TRBD1. With V trimmed by 5 bases and J by 3 bases, 16 bases remained unmatched. Germline CDR1 and CDR2: SEHNR and FQNEAQ (reference sequence). There are 18 residues in the CDR3. CDR3 sequence reads: CASSPTRDRGLSNYEQYF. CDR3 DNA: TGTGCCAGCAGCCCCACCCGGGACAGGGGCTTAAGTAACTACGAGCAGTACTTC. The full variable domain, with the rest looked up from reference TRBV7-9 and TRBJ2-7, is DTGVSQNPRHKITKRGQNVTFRCDPISEHNRLYWYRQTLGQGPEFLTYFQNEAQLEKSRLLSDRFSAERPKGSFSTLEIQRTEQGDSAMYLCASSPTRDRGLSNYEQYFGPGTRLTVT.

The V and J genes are TRBV18 and TRBJ2-7; 7 bases map to TRBD1. The CDR3 sequence is 14 residues long. Germline values: CDR1 KGHSH, CDR2 LQKENI. Trimming took 1 base from V and 1 from J; bases not matched to a gene: 1. As DNA, the CDR3 is TGTGCCAGCTCACCACGACAGGGATCCTACGAGCAGTACTTC. Encoded protein: CASSPRQGSYEQYF.

This clone was detected once. V usage is TRBV28 and J usage is TRBJ2-1; TRBD2 matches 8 bases. Germline V lookup: CDR1 MDHEN, CDR2 SYDVKM. There are 12 residues in the CDR3. V shed 6 bases and J 10 bases; nucleotides not matched to a gene: 5. As DNA, the CDR3 is TGTGCCAGCAGCTTAGCGGGGAACGAGCAGTTCTTC. Its protein is CASSLAGNEQFF. Full variable domain (rest looked up from reference TRBV28 and TRBJ2-1): DVKVTQSSRYLVKRTGEKVFLECVQDMDHENMFWYRQDPGLGLRLIYFSYDVKMKEKGDIPEGYSVSREKKERFSLILESASTNQTSMYLCASSLAGNEQFFGPGTRLTVL.

The CDR3 sequence: CATQGVTINYGYTF. The CDR3 DNA follows: TGTGCCACTCAAGGGGTCACAATTAACTATGGCTACACCTTC. This chain joins TRBV28 and TRBJ1-2; D is perhaps TRBD1 (5 bases). Trimming removed 10 bases at V and 1 base at J, with 16 bases between. The CDR3 runs 14 residues. CDR1 and CDR2 (germline): MDHEN, SYDVKM.

V and J are TRBV21-1 and TRBJ2-4; TRBD1 is the table's D call and was not checked against the DNA. TRBV21-1 is assigned pseudogene status. The CDR3 is 13 residues long. In nucleotides, the CDR3 is TGTGCCAGCAGCAAAAAGGGGGTTGGCATTCAGTACTTC. Its translation: CASSKKGVGIQYF.

The DNA for the CDR3 is TGTGCCAGCGGCTCAGGGGGATGGGATGAGCAGTTCTTC. It specifies CASGSGGWDEQFF. The chain has TRBV19 and TRBJ2-1; 7 positions agree with TRBD1. This CDR3 is built from 13 residues. Trimming took 9 bases from V and 8 from J; bases not matched to a gene: 10. Looked up from germline, CDR1 is LNHDA and CDR2 is SQIVND (reference sequence).

This sequence joins TRBV18 and TRBJ1-1; 7 bases map to TRBD1. The junction had 5 bases not matched to a gene; V was cut back by 0 bases and J by 7 bases. CDR3 size: 14 residues. Per the germline V gene, CDR1 is KGHSH and CDR2 is LQKENI. The CDR3 bases are TGTGCCAGCTCACCACCGGGACAGAATCGTGAAGCTTTCTTT. Protein product: CASSPPGQNREAFF.

V gene TRBV27 combines with J gene TRBJ1-2; 8 bases align to TRBD1. The CDR3 consists of 14 residues. Trimming took 2 bases from V and 8 from J; bases not matched to a gene: 7. The germline gives CDR1 MNHEY, CDR2 SMNVEV (reference sequence). CDR3 protein: CASSLRQGAGGYTF. The DNA of the CDR3 is TGTGCCAGCAGTTTAAGGCAGGGGGCGGGAGGCTACACCTTC.

The chain employs TRBV5-1 and TRBJ2-7; D not resolved. Trimming removed 0 bases from V and 2 bases from J, with 6 bases in between. The length of the CDR3 is 13 residues. Germline CDR1 and CDR2: SGHRS and YFSETQ. The CDR3 sequence is CASSLGSTYEQYF. The CDR3 DNA follows: TGCGCCAGCAGCTTGGGCAGTACCTACGAGCAGTACTTC. The whole variable domain, filled in from reference TRBV5-1 and TRBJ2-7, reads KAGVTQTPRYLIKTRGQQVTLSCSPISGHRSVSWYQQTPGQGLQFLFEYFSETQRNKGNFPGRFSGRQFSNSRSEMNVSTLELGDSALYLCASSLGSTYEQYFGPGTRLTVT.

J is TRBJ2-7 and V is TRBV19; possible D gene TRBD2, 5 bases. The CDR3 is made up of 13 amino acids. With 5 bases removed from V and 4 bases from J, the gap between germline ends came to 12 bases. CDR1 and CDR2 (germline): LNHDA, SQIVND (reference sequence). The CDR3 reads CASSSRGRYEQYF. The CDR3 DNA reads as TGTGCCAGTAGTTCACGAGGGCGGTACGAGCAGTACTTC.